This TCR beta chain was sequenced for a study of post-analysis software for immune sequencing data. Regarding the study as a whole: The F measure placed samples prepared in the same batch into strongly shared clusters. In patients, TRBV5-6, TRBV5-1 and TRBV20-1 belonged to five TRBV segments found more frequently than in controls. Normalized Chao1 diversity was significantly lower in multiple sclerosis patients than in controls.

Between the trimmed V and J ends, which lost 7 bases and 7 bases, there was a span of 17 bases. This CDR3 is 15 amino acids long. The sample holds one count of this clonotype. The target antigen is unknown. Libraries were made from TCR beta cDNA, and they carried unique molecular identifiers. The yield from approximately 1 to 10 million T cells was around 500,000 cDNA molecules in total. One entry per CDR3 protein results from TCRdb running MiXCR on the PCR reads. In the table there are roughly 430,000 distinct CDR3 sequences, less than 40% of which are singletons. The TCR was taken from a girl between 2 and 10 years old with multiple sclerosis. This chain uses TRBV12-3 or TRBV12-4 with TRBJ1-6; tentative D call: TRBD1 (6 bases). Material for sequencing was blood. CDR3 DNA sequence: TGTGCCAGCACCTCTCGGGCAGGGGAAAATTCACCCCTCCACTTT. The encoded protein is CASTSRAGENSPLHF.